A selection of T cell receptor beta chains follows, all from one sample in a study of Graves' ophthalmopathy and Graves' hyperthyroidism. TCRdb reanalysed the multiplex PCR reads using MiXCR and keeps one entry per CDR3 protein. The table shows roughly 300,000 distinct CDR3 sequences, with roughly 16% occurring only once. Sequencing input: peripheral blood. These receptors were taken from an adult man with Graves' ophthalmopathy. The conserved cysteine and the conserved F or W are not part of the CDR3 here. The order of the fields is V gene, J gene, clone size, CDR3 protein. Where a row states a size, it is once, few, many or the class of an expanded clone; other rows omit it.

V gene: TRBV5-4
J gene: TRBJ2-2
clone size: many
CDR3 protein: ASSLPGTGELF

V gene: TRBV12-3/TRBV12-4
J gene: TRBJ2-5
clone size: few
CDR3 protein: ASSWGLATKETQY

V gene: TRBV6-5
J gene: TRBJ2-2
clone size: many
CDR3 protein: ASSYLAGTSTGELF

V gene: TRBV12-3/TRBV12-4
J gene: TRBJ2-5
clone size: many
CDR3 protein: ASSGPSGRRQTQY

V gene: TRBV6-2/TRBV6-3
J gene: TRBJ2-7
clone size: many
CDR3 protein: ASSWEGLAGAEQY

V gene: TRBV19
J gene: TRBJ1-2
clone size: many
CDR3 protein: ASSILQLNYGYT

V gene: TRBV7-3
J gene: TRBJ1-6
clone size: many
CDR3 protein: ASSRQGDSPLH

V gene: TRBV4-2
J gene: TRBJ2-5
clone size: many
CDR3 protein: ASSPDLGLAGGEETQY

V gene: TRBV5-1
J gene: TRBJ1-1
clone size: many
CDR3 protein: ASSTGQMNTEAF

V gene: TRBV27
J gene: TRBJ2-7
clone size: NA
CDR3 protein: ASSFRRTEAAYEQY

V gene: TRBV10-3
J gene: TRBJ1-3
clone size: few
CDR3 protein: AISESWGSAAGNTIY

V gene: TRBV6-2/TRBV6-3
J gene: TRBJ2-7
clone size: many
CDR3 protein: ASSKEGSSDEQY

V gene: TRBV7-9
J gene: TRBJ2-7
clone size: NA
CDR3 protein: ASSIEWGPYEQY

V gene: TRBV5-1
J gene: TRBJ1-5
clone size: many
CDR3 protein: ASSPGTNNQPQH

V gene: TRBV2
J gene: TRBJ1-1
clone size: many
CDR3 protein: ASSVPDRNTEAF

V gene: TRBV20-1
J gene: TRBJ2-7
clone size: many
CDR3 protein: SPIRGRALSEQY

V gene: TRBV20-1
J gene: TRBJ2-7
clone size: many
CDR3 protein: SAERDRASYEQY

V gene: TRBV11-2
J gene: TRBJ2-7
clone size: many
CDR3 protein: ASSLERLATVYEQY

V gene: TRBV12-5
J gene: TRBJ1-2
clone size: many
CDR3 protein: ASGREYNYGYT

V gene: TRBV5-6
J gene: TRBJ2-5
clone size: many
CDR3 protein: ASSRLAHETQY

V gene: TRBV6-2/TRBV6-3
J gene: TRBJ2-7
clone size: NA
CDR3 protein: AKCRDRGFRGPSGNYEQY

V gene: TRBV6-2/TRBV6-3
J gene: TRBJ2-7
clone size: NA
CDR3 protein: ASSRTSRVMDEQY

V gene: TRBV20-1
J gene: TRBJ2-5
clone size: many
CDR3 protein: SARGDPAQETQY

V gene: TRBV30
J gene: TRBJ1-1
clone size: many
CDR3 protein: ASSGTGDRLAEAF

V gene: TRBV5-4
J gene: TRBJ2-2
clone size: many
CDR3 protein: ASSLDYVGELF

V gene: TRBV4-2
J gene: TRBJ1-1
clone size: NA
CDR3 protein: ASSLEAGTGTKNTEAF

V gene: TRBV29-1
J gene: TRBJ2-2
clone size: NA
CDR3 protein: SVTRTGELF

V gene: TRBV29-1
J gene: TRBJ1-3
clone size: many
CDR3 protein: SVEENSGNTIY

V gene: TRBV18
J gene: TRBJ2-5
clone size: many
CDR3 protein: ASSPFFLDSQETQY

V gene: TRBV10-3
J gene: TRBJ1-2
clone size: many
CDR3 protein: ATETPRGEGYGYT

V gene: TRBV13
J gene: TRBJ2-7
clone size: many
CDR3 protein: ASSSWTGGMYEQY

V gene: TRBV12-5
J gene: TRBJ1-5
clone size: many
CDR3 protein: ASSIGLYQPQH